The 28 T cell receptor beta chains below come from one sample, sequenced in a study of identical twins. TCRdb analysed the 5' RACE reads with MiXCR anew, one entry per CDR3 protein. This table holds about 330,000 distinct CDR3 sequences, roughly an eighth found once. These records were also assigned to another study, of yellow fever vaccine responses in identical twins.

Sequencing used CD8+ T cells sorted from blood. The receptors originated from a woman aged 18 to 35 in good health.

V usage is TRBV11-2 and J usage is TRBJ2-7; D is uncertain. The V end was cut by 5 bases, the J end by 5 bases, with 16 bases between. This CDR3 is built from 14 residues. The germline gives CDR1 SGHAT, CDR2 FQNNGV. This CDR3 is CASSLEVSYHEQYV. The CDR3 coding sequence is TGTGCCAGCAGCCTTGAGGTGTCTTATCACGAGCAGTACGTC.

The chain joins TRBV20-1 to TRBJ2-5, with D uncertain. The CDR3 has 14 residues. In germline, CDR1 is DFQATT, CDR2 SNEGSKA (reference sequence). V gave up 0 bases and J gave up 5 bases, with 13 bases separating them. CDR3 coding DNA: TGCAGTGCTAGAGATCCTAGGGCTGTGGAGACCCAGTACTTC. Amino acid sequence: CSARDPRAVETQYF.

The rearrangement uses TRBV11-2 and TRBJ2-2; D not certain. The CDR3 spans 17 residues. Germline CDR1 is SGHAT and CDR2 is FQNNGV. V was shortened by 0 bases and J by 3 bases, with 14 bases between the two germline ends. The CDR3 region has the DNA TGTGCCAGCAGCTTAGAGAGTTCGGGTCCGCACACCGGGGAGCTGTTTTTT. The encoded protein is CASSLESSGPHTGELFF.

CDR3 DNA sequence: TGTGCCAGCAGTTACTCGGCGGGACCCCTAGGGCAGTACTTC. Translated: CASSYSAGPLGQYF. This sequence joins TRBV6-5 and TRBJ2-7; D possibly corresponds to TRBD2 (6 bases). The CDR3 length is 14 residues. Per the germline V gene, CDR1 is MNHEY and CDR2 is SVGAGI. V was trimmed by 0 bases and J by 9 bases, leaving 15 bases between them.

For this clonotype: An end of the junction does not agree with germline; a read error may underlie this. The rearrangement links TRBV9 to TRBJ2-1; either TRBD1 or TRBD2 may supply D (6 bases each). The CDR3 consists of 12 residues. The germline V gene has CDR1 SGDLS and CDR2 YYNGEE. The CDR3 sequence is CASSEPEGGILF. The DNA for the CDR3 is TGTGCTAGCAGCGAACCGGAAGGGGGGATACTCTTC.

This clonotype was observed a few times. The CDR3 here is CASSLKLGHTEAFF. The CDR3 DNA is TGTGCCAGCAGTTTAAAGCTGGGACACACTGAAGCTTTCTTT. The chain couples TRBV27 to TRBJ1-1; TRBD1 is a possible D gene (5 bases). Trimming took off 2 bases at V and 3 bases at J, with 10 bases between the two ends. Germline V gene sequence: CDR1 MNHEY, CDR2 SMNVEV (reference sequence). CDR3 length equals 14 residues.

This clonotype was observed a handful of times. CDR3 residues: CASSEPGKNTEAFF. The CDR3 DNA reads as TGTGCCAGCAGCGAACCGGGGAAAAACACTGAAGCTTTCTTT. The chain links TRBV7-9 to TRBJ1-1; D is unresolved. V shed 5 bases and J shed 2 bases, with 12 bases lying between them. CDR3 length: 14 amino acids. Germline V gene lookup returns CDR1 SEHNR and CDR2 FQNEAQ (reference sequence). Drawing the rest from reference TRBV7-9 and TRBJ1-1, the complete variable domain is DTGVSQNPRHKITKRGQNVTFRCDPISEHNRLYWYRQTLGQGPEFLTYFQNEAQLEKSRLLSDRFSAERPKGSFSTLEIQRTEQGDSAMYLCASSEPGKNTEAFFGQGTRLTVV.

V gene TRBV20-1 combines with J gene TRBJ2-1; the D call may be TRBD1 or TRBD2 (5 bases each). Germline lookup yields CDR1 DFQATT and CDR2 SNEGSKA (reference sequence). Deletions cut 5 bases from V and 0 bases from J, with 26 bases between. CDR3 length: 19 amino acids. The CDR3 is CSASERPPPPGHSYNEQFF. The CDR3 region has the DNA TGCAGTGCTTCCGAACGCCCCCCGCCGCCGGGGCACTCCTACAATGAGCAGTTCTTC.

The V and J genes are TRBV6-5 and TRBJ1-2; tentative D call: TRBD1 (6 bases). In germline, CDR1 is MNHEY, CDR2 SVGAGI. The CDR3 consists of 19 residues. The V and J ends lost 0 bases and 4 bases respectively, with 24 bases between them. Here the CDR3 reads CASSYSKPSGGGGVYGYTF. CDR3 nucleotides: TGTGCCAGCAGTTACTCGAAGCCCTCTGGCGGAGGGGGTGTCTATGGCTACACCTTC.

At least ten counts were recorded for this clonotype. J is TRBJ2-1 and V is TRBV27; possibly TRBD1 or TRBD2 for D (5 bases each). The CDR3 contains 13 residues. The V gene lost 8 bases and the J gene lost 0 bases, with 8 bases spanning the gap. Germline CDR1 MNHEY, CDR2 SMNVEV (reference sequence). In DNA, the CDR3 is TGTGCCAGCGGGACCAGCTCCTACAATGAGCAGTTCTTC. Translation gives CASGTSSYNEQFF.

The chain carries TRBV11-2 and TRBJ2-7; D possibly corresponds to TRBD2 (6 bases). The CDR3 has 14 residues. V lost 4 bases and J 0 bases, leaving 10 bases between the germline ends. The germline CDR1 and CDR2 sequences are SGHAT and FQNNGV. The CDR3 nucleotides are TGTGCCAGCAGCTCCAAGACTAGCTCCTACGAGCAGTACTTC. It codes for CASSSKTSSYEQYF.

This clonotype appeared a few times. The chain joins TRBV7-8 to TRBJ1-1, with D possibly TRBD1 on 5 matching bases. The V gene lost 6 bases and the J gene lost 3 bases, with 20 bases spanning the gap. The CDR3 length is 16 residues. The germline gives CDR1 SGHVS, CDR2 FQNEAQ. CDR3 sequence: CASREMPTATHTEAFF. CDR3 in DNA: TGTGCCAGCAGAGAGATGCCGACAGCCACCCACACTGAAGCTTTCTTT.

This clonotype came up many times. The rearrangement joins TRBV25-1 to TRBJ2-5; 7 bases fit TRBD1. Germline V gene lookup returns CDR1 MGHDK and CDR2 SYGVNS. The V gene end was trimmed by 6 bases and the J gene end by 2 bases; junction bases not matched to a gene: 9. The CDR3 has 15 amino acids. CDR3 coding DNA: TGTGCCAGCAGCCCCACCATCAGGGGGCAAGAGACCCAGTACTTC. Translated, it gives CASSPTIRGQETQYF.

This clonotype has a handful of counts. This chain uses TRBV28 with TRBJ2-7; 13 bases are a match to TRBD2. Germline-derived CDR1 and CDR2 are MDHEN and SYDVKM. This CDR3 has 14 residues. The junction had 3 bases not matched to a gene; V was cut back by 6 bases and J by 4 bases. For the CDR3, the DNA is TGTGCCAGCAGCCAGACTAGCGGGAGGTACGAGCAGTACTTC. As protein: CASSQTSGRYEQYF.

A few counts support this clonotype. The J gene is TRBJ2-1, the V gene TRBV12-3 or TRBV12-4; 12 positions match TRBD2. V shed 3 bases, J shed 7 bases, and the junction held 4 bases outside the gene matches. The CDR3 runs to 15 residues. The chain's CDR3 is CASSFRLAGENEQFF. DNA for the CDR3: TGTGCCAGCAGTTTCCGACTAGCGGGAGAAAATGAGCAGTTCTTC.

This clonotype was counted ten times or more. The CDR3 DNA reads as TGTGCCAGCAGCCCCGGCCTCCAAGAGACCCAGTACTTC. Translation: CASSPGLQETQYF. This chain connects TRBV12-3 or TRBV12-4 to TRBJ2-5; D call uncertain. The V gene lost 6 bases and the J gene lost 1 base, with 9 bases spanning the gap. The CDR3 has 13 residues.

This clonotype appeared a few times. The rearrangement links TRBV7-6 to TRBJ2-7; perhaps D is TRBD1 or TRBD2 (5 bases each). The V and J ends lost 4 bases and 2 bases respectively, with 12 bases between them. The length of the CDR3 is 14 residues. Germline V gene sequence: CDR1 SGHVS, CDR2 FNYEAQ. CDR3 DNA sequence: TGTGCCAGCAGCTGGAGGACACCGACCTACGAGCAGTACTTC. Translated, it gives CASSWRTPTYEQYF.

This clonotype appeared many times. This chain joins TRBV4-1 and TRBJ2-1, with 8 bases lining up with TRBD2. V trimming: 1 base; J trimming: 8 bases; junction bases outside the gene matches: 13. Germline V gene sequence: CDR1 MGHRA, CDR2 YSYEKL. There are 17 residues in the CDR3. In DNA form, the CDR3 reads TGCGCCAGCAGCCAAGTACTTAGCGGGGCTAGCATCGATGAGCAGTTCTTC. Translation: CASSQVLSGASIDEQFF.

The V call is TRBV15, the J call TRBJ2-7; 9 bases are a match to TRBD1. CDR1 and CDR2 (germline): LNHNV, YYDKDF (reference sequence). CDR3 size: 15 residues. The J segment lost 3 bases and the V segment lost 4 bases, leaving 7 bases of the junction unmatched. The CDR3 is CATSTRRTGDYEQYF. The CDR3 DNA reads TGTGCCACCAGCACCAGAAGGACAGGGGACTACGAGCAGTACTTC.

This clonotype was found a few times. The genes are TRBV28 and TRBJ2-1; D perhaps matches TRBD2 (5 bases). V lost 3 bases and J lost 9, with 9 bases in between. CDR3 length equals 12 residues. The V gene's germline CDR1 is MDHEN and CDR2 SYDVKM. The DNA for the CDR3 is TGTGCCAGCAGTTTGATCCGGGGTGAGCAGTTCTTC. It translates to CASSLIRGEQFF.

The rearrangement joins TRBV11-1 to TRBJ2-1, with 8 positions matching TRBD1. Germline CDR1 and CDR2: SGHAT and FQDESV (reference sequence). The V and J ends lost 7 bases and 6 bases, in that order; junction bases with no gene match: 26. This CDR3 region has 20 residues. This chain's CDR3 is CASTPPQWDRNQKFVNEQFF. The CDR3 nucleotides read TGTGCCAGCACCCCACCACAATGGGACAGGAATCAAAAATTCGTCAATGAGCAGTTCTTC. Full variable domain (rest looked up from reference TRBV11-1 and TRBJ2-1): EAEVAQSPRYKITEKSQAVAFWCDPISGHATLYWYRQILGQGPELLVQFQDESVVDDSQLPKDRFSAERLKGVDSTLKIQPAELGDSAMYLCASTPPQWDRNQKFVNEQFFGPGTRLTVL.

The rearrangement joins TRBV9 to TRBJ2-1, with no clear D. Trimming shortened V by 4 bases and J by 7 bases, and 15 bases separated the two germline ends. The CDR3 spans 14 residues. CDR1 and CDR2 from the germline V gene are SGDLS and YYNGEE. CDR3 loop: CASSPSGVPNEQFF. The CDR3 DNA sequence: TGTGCCAGCAGCCCATCAGGAGTACCGAATGAGCAGTTCTTC.

This chain connects TRBV27 to TRBJ2-1; D is unresolved. Germline CDR1 is MNHEY and CDR2 is SMNVEV (reference sequence). V was clipped by 0 bases and J by 13 bases, with 16 bases between them. The CDR3 covers 14 residues. The DNA of the CDR3 is TGTGCCAGCAGTTTATCGTCCCCTTTACGTGACCAGTTCTTC. It is translated as CASSLSSPLRDQFF.

This clonotype was observed at least ten times. V and J are TRBV7-9 and TRBJ1-3; D perhaps matches TRBD1 (6 bases). V dropped 5 bases and J dropped 0 bases, with 11 bases sitting between them. The V gene's germline CDR1 is SEHNR and CDR2 FQNEAQ (reference sequence). The CDR3 length is 15 residues. For the CDR3, the DNA is TGTGCCAGCAGCCCGACAGGAACCTCTGGAAACACCATATATTTT. Its protein product is CASSPTGTSGNTIYF.

This clonotype was counted a few times. The V and J genes are TRBV7-9 and TRBJ2-1; D is ambiguous. CDR1 and CDR2 (germline): SEHNR, FQNEAQ (reference sequence). Trimming shortened V by 1 base and J by 1 base, and 14 bases separated the two germline ends. There are 17 residues in the CDR3. The CDR3 reads CASSLVLGVASYNEQFF. CDR3 in DNA: TGTGCCAGCAGCTTAGTTCTTGGGGTGGCGTCCTACAATGAGCAGTTCTTC.

Only a few counts were recorded for this clonotype. The V and J genes are TRBV2 and TRBJ2-3; D might be TRBD1 or TRBD2, each matching 5 bases. V was trimmed by 3 bases and J by 2 bases, leaving 9 bases between them. The CDR3 extends over 14 amino acids. Germline CDR1 and CDR2: SNHLY and FYNNEI. CDR3 amino acids: CASSDGGNTDTQYF. The DNA for the CDR3 is TGTGCCAGCAGTGATGGGGGAAACACAGATACGCAGTATTTT.

The chain carries TRBV27 and TRBJ1-4; perhaps TRBD1 as D (5 bases). Germline V gene lookup returns CDR1 MNHEY and CDR2 SMNVEV (reference sequence). The CDR3 totals 14 residues. Trimming took off 4 bases at V and 6 bases at J, with 12 bases between the two ends. CDR3 protein: CASSWGRADEKLFF. The CDR3 DNA reads as TGTGCCAGCAGTTGGGGCAGGGCGGATGAAAAACTGTTTTTT. Combining the CDR3 with reference TRBV27 and TRBJ1-4 gives the whole variable domain EAQVTQNPRYLITVTGKKLTVTCSQNMNHEYMSWYRQDPGLGLRQIYYSMNVEVTDKGDVPEGYKVSRKEKRNFPLILESPSPNQTSLYFCASSWGRADEKLFFGSGTQLSVL.

This clonotype was detected a few times. Written as DNA, the CDR3 is TGTGCCAGCAGCATGGGACAGGGCTATGGCTACACCTTC. Translation gives CASSMGQGYGYTF. The chain is built from TRBV13 and TRBJ1-2; 9 nucleotides agree with TRBD1. The CDR3 sequence is 13 residues long. V shed 5 bases and J 4 bases; nucleotides not matched to a gene: 2. Per the germline V gene, CDR1 is PRHDT and CDR2 is FYEKMQ (reference sequence).